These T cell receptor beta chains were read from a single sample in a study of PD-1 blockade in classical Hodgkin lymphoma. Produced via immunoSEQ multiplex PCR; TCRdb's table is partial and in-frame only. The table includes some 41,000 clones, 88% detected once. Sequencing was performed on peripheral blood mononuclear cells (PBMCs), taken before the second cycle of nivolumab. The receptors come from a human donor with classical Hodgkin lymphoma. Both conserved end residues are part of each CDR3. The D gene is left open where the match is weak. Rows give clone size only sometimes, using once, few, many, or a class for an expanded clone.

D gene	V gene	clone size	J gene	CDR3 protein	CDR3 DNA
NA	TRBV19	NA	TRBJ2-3	CASSVFWGTDTQYF	TGTGCCAGTAGTGTCTTTTGGGGCACAGATACGCAGTATTTT
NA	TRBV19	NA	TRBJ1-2	CASSPGARGHGYTF	TGTGCCAGTAGTCCGGGTGCCAGAGGGCATGGCTACACCTTC
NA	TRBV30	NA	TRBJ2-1	CAWSVRGNYNEQFF	TGTGCCTGGAGTGTACGGGGGAATTACAATGAGCAGTTCTTC
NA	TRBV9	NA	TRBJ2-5	CASSVSQETQYF	TGTGCCAGCAGCGTTTCTCAAGAGACCCAGTACTTC
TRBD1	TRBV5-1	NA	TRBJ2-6	CASSPGQGKAGANVLTF	TGCGCCAGCAGCCCGGGACAGGGAAAGGCTGGGGCCAACGTCCTGACTTTC
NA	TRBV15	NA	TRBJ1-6	CATSRDRRGLGSPLHF	TGTGCCACCAGCAGAGATCGGAGGGGACTCGGCTCACCCCTCCACTTT
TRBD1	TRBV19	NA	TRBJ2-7	CASSRQGYFSYEQYF	TGTGCCAGTAGTCGACAGGGATATTTCTCCTACGAGCAGTACTTC
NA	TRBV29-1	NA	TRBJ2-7	CSVESYFYEQYF	TGCAGCGTTGAATCTTACTTCTACGAGCAGTACTTC
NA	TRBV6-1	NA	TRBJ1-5	CASSEWIPQHF	TGTGCCAGCAGTGAATGGATCCCCCAGCATTTT
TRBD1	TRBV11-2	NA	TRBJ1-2	CASSFGGTGIYGYTF	TGTGCCAGCAGCTTTGGCGGGACAGGAATATATGGCTACACCTTC
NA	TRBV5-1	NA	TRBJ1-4	CASSLVGFTPASRNEKLFF	TGCGCCAGCAGCTTGGTGGGGTTTACCCCCGCGAGTCGGAATGAAAAACTGTTTTTT
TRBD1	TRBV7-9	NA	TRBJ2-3	CASSSTGTGVMDTQYF	TGTGCCAGCAGCTCCACCGGGACAGGGGTTATGGATACGCAGTATTTT
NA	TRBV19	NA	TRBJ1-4	CASSGDGGGNEKLFF	TGTGCCAGTAGTGGCGATGGGGGCGGTAATGAAAAACTGTTTTTT
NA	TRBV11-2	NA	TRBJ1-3	CASSFIPGNTIYF	TGTGCCAGCAGCTTCATCCCGGGAAACACCATATATTTT
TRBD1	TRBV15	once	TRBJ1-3	CATRKGQGLSGNTIYF	TGTGCCACCAGAAAGGGACAGGGCCTCTCTGGAAACACCATATATTTT
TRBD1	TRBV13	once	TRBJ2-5	CASSLVGRGQQETQYF	TGTGCCAGCAGCTTAGTAGGCAGGGGGCAGCAAGAGACCCAGTACTTC
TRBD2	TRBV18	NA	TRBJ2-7	CASSPRTSGSYEQYF	TGTGCCAGCTCTCCCCGGACTAGCGGGAGCTACGAGCAGTACTTC
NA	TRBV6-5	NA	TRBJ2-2	CASRKAGELFF	TGTGCCAGCAGGAAGGCCGGGGAGCTGTTTTTT
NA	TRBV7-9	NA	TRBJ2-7	CASSFDLVAGSYEQYF	TGTGCCAGCAGCTTTGATTTGGTCGCGGGATCCTACGAGCAGTACTTC
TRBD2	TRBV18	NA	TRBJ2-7	CASSRRTSVYEQYF	TGTGCCAGCTCACGACGGACTAGTGTCTACGAGCAGTACTTC
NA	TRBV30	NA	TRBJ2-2	CAGGGQGAGELFF	TGTGCAGGAGGGGGGCAAGGAGCCGGGGAGCTGTTTTTT
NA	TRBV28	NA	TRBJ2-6	CASSPLLFSGANVLTF	TGTGCCAGCAGTCCTCTTTTGTTCTCTGGGGCCAACGTCCTGACTTTC
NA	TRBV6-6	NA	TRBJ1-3	CASSSLGMSAGNTIYF	TGTGCCAGCAGTTCGCTGGGTATGTCTGCTGGAAACACCATATATTTT
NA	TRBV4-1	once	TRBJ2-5	CASSQEGRRETQYF	TGCGCCAGCAGCCAAGAAGGACGCCGAGAGACCCAGTACTTC
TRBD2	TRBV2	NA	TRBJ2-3	CASRPGLSTDTQYF	TGTGCCAGCAGGCCGGGACTATCCACAGATACGCAGTATTTT